One sample yielded the 10 T cell receptor beta chains listed below, sequenced in a study of CD8+ T cells in alopecia areata. After pooling, cutaneous lymph node cells were sorted with CD4, CD8alpha, NKG2D, NKG2ACE and other markers. After isolation, RNA underwent reverse transcription to generate cDNA as the sequencing template. Sequencing was performed with immunoSEQ multiplex PCR; in TCRdb, only in-frame clones are kept and a portion is missing. The sample contains over 250,000 clones, none of them singletons. Specimen: CD4+ T cells sorted from a lymph node. These receptor sequences come from a C3H/HeJ mouse with alopecia areata. The MHC haplotype recorded for the strain is H2-k.

This clone appeared a few times. Gene names and germline refer to mouse. The read terminates 4 residues ahead of where the CDR3 ends, so the germline J gene completes it. The sample holds other DNA sequences that translate to the same CDR3. The chain is built from TRBV5 and TRBJ1-1; 8 positions match TRBD1. This CDR3 has 14 residues. CDR1 and CDR2 (germline): LGHNA, YNLKQL (reference sequence). The CDR3: CASSPDRGGTEVFF. The sequenced part of the CDR3 DNA is TGTGCCAGCAGCCCAGACAGGGGTGGGACA.

Only a few counts were recorded for this clone. Gene names denote mouse genes. The read ends 4 residues before the CDR3 terminus; that terminus is restored from the germline J gene. This rearrangement joins TRBV19 to TRBJ1-2, with a possible D match to TRBD1 (6 bases). Trimming removed 6 bases from V and 1 base from J, with 10 bases in between. Germline CDR1 is FNHDT and CDR2 is SITEND (reference sequence). This CDR3 is built from 13 residues. The CDR3 DNA, read in part, is TGTGCCAGCACGAACAGGGAAAACTCC. Protein product: CASTNRENS. The CDR3 reads in full as CASTNRENSDYTF.

This clone was found a few times. Gene names are the mouse ones. The read finishes 4 residues shy of the CDR3 end, and the germline J gene is used to complete it. The V and J genes are TRBV31 and TRBJ2-2, with D perhaps matching TRBD1 (6 bases). Trimming took off 1 base at V and 6 bases at J, with 9 bases between the two ends. Germline values: CDR1 GKSSPN, CDR2 SITVG. The CDR3 runs 13 residues. The CDR3: CAWSPQGSGQLYF. The covered CDR3 bases are TGTGCCTGGAGTCCACAGGGTTCCGGG. The whole variable domain, remainder taken from reference TRBV31 and TRBJ2-2, is AQTIHQWPVAEIKAVGSPLSLGCTIKGKSSPNLYWYWQATGGTLQQLFYSITVGQVESVVQLNLSASRPKDDQFILSTEKLLLSHSGFYLCAWSPQGSGQLYFGEGSKLTVL.

This clone was seen a handful of times. Gene names and germline refer to mouse. The CDR3 end is not reached by the read, which stops 4 residues before it; the germline J gene fills it in. J is TRBJ2-7 and V is TRBV17; TRBD2 aligns across 8 bases. Germline CDR1 MNHDT, CDR2 YYDKIL. This CDR3 region has 14 residues. CDR3 amino acids: CASSNRDWHYEQYF. The DNA read from the CDR3 is TGTGCTAGCAGTAACCGGGACTGGCATTAT.

In this sample, this clone turned up a few times. Gene names follow the mouse nomenclature. Read sequence stops 4 residues before the CDR3 end, and the germline J gene provides the missing end. V is TRBV13-3 and J is TRBJ1-1; TRBD1 might be the D (5 bases). The CDR3 is 12 residues long. CDR1 is NNHDY and CDR2 is SYVADS in the germline V gene. The V end was cut by 5 bases, the J end by 4 bases, with 9 bases between. Partial CDR3 DNA: TGTGCCAGCAGGCCAGGGCGCACA. Its translation is CASRPGRT. The full CDR3 protein is CASRPGRTEVFF.

Of note for this clone: Mouse gene names apply. The CDR3 end falls 4 residues outside the read, so it is completed with the germline J gene. The rearrangement links TRBV19 to TRBJ2-2; D is possibly TRBD1 (6 bases). CDR1 and CDR2 from the germline V gene are FNHDT and SITEND (reference sequence). The CDR3 runs to 16 residues. Between the trimmed V and J ends, which lost 6 bases and 0 bases, there was a span of 15 bases. Here the CDR3 reads CASTPPGQTNTGQLYF. Incomplete CDR3 DNA: TGTGCCAGCACCCCCCCGGGACAAACAAACACCGGG.

Remarks on this clone: Gene names are the mouse ones. Read coverage stops 4 residues before the CDR3 terminus; the germline J gene supplies the remainder. Additional DNA sequences in this sample encode the identical CDR3. The V call is TRBV13-1, the J call TRBJ2-7, with 7 bases fitting TRBD2. The CDR3 sequence is 13 residues long. V was clipped by 0 bases and J by 3 bases; unmatched bases: 0. CDR1 is NSHNY, CDR2 SYGAGN, per germline. CDR3 in amino acids: CASSDAGGYEQYF. The DNA read from the CDR3 is TGTGCCAGCAGTGATGCTGGGGGCTAT.

This clone was detected a few times. Gene names are the mouse ones. The read ends 4 residues shy of where the CDR3 ends; the end is completed using the germline J gene. The genes are TRBV17 and TRBJ2-1; TRBD2 matches 7 bases. CDR3 size: 14 residues. CDR1 and CDR2 from the germline V gene are MNHDT and YYDKIL. The trim removed 3 bases at V and 4 bases at J, leaving 3 bases unmatched. Partial CDR3 DNA: TGTGCTAGCAGTAGTCTGGGGGATTATGCT. Encoded protein: CASSSLGDYA. The CDR3 reads in full as CASSSLGDYAEQFF.

Comment on this clone: The genes and germline here are from mouse. With the read ending 4 residues before the CDR3 end, the germline J gene is used to fill in that end. This rearrangement joins TRBV19 to TRBJ2-1, with 8 bases that match TRBD2. The CDR3 length is 15 residues. The V gene end was trimmed by 3 bases and the J gene end by 4 bases; junction bases not matched to a gene: 6. In germline, CDR1 is FNHDT, CDR2 SITEND (reference sequence). Incomplete CDR3 DNA: TGTGCCAGCAGTACCTCTGGGGGGAGGTATGCT. This gives the protein CASSTSGGRYA. The whole CDR3 sequence is CASSTSGGRYAEQFF.

This clone was detected only a few times. The listed genes are named as in mouse. The read stops 4 residues short of the end of the CDR3; the missing end is completed from the germline J gene. Other nucleotide sequences from this sample produce the same CDR3. The chain recombines TRBV5 with TRBJ2-2, with TRBD1 matching 11 bases. After removal of 4 bases from V and 2 bases from J, the junction contained 3 bases not matched to a gene. The CDR3 spans 16 residues. Germline lookup yields CDR1 LGHNA and CDR2 YNLKQL (reference sequence). CDR3 DNA (partial): TGTGCCAGCAGCCTCGGACAGGGGGCGAACACCGGG. Amino acid sequence: CASSLGQGANTG. The full CDR3 protein is CASSLGQGANTGQLYF.